The TCR beta chain described here comes from a study of T cell repertoires in aging, cancer and after chemotherapy (dated by TCRdb to the late 2010s). Background for the entire study: Six donor age groups were covered, ranging from 30 or younger up to 70 or older, and each group contained at least three individuals. Control TCR repertoires from healthy donors were recorded over several months to years, and clear clonal overlap was observed across re-sampling. Roughly 9.6 million TCR reads were contained in the full dataset. To examine immunoaging and T cell reconstitution after chemotherapy, the study profiled TCR beta repertoires in peripheral blood from healthy donors and cancer patients. Alongside fewer than 100 healthy donors serving as a reference group, the cohort included some 220 cancer patients, of whom roughly 92 had hematological cancers and some 130 had solid cancers. Results and caveats for the whole study, not just this receptor: An increase in median generation probability over the chemotherapy interval was observed in both cancer cohorts, suggesting that the repertoire was reconstituted through rebound thymic output. In healthy donors, the decline in TCR diversity with age was mainly due to loss of richness, whereas in cancer patients loss of evenness also played a role. Compared with age-matched healthy donors, untreated patients with either hematological or solid cancers had significantly lower TCR diversity in the blood along with higher clonality. According to the authors, the repertoire data do not permit conclusions about immunological memory after chemotherapy.

Genomic DNA extracted from peripheral blood, rather than sorted cells or RNA, was used as the source for amplification of TCR beta rearrangements. To note about this clonotype: Its antigen is still unknown. Base-call qualities are not available, and no considerably larger clone is one nucleotide away.

Here V drops 3 bases and J drops 6 bases, and the junction holds 4 bases not matched to any gene. Sequences SGHNT (CDR1) and YYREEE (CDR2) are obtained from the germline V gene (reference sequence). The CDR3 sequence holds 15 residues, the cysteine and phenylalanine included. The retained sequence is limited to the CDR3, 45 bases, with the frame set at the first base. Multiplex touch-down PCR with a mixed TRB-A/B primer pool was used to amplify rearranged TRB sequences covering the V, D and J segments. Illumina adapters and sample indices were attached to the amplicons in two consecutive PCR reactions using Phusion HS II polymerase. Amplicons were gel-purified using the NucleoSpin Gel and PCR Clean-up kit and were subsequently checked with Qubit and an Agilent 2100 Bioanalyzer. Libraries were sequenced on an Illumina MiSeq using 600-cycle, single-indexed, paired-end runs. Concerning the study's data processing: TRB sequences were processed with MiXCR versions 2.12 and 3.0.5. Each unique CDR3 nucleotide sequence was counted as one clone, and only productive sequences with at least two reads were retained. The repertoire metrics were Shannon diversity, evenness, clonality (defined as one minus evenness), and alpha-parameterized diversity profiles covering alpha 0 to 5. The IGoR algorithm was used to calculate generation probabilities of clones in the paired pre- and post-chemotherapy samples. Clones were called with MiXCR by TCRdb after fastp trimmed the public reads at Q25, and only in-frame beta chains were retained. Each entry merges the rows of one CDR3 protein and shows their most common DNA and genes. The V and J calls, along with clone size, are taken from TCRdb and not from the paper's own processing. Across this sample there are 9,500 to 15,000 distinct CDR3 sequences, with about 31% seen only once. The leading ten clones occupy around 9.1% of the sample.

The sequence derives from a human donor in good health. The donor label of this sample is uncertain. The V and J segments used are TRBV5-4 and TRBJ2-3; TRBD2 aligns with 13 central bases. The specimen sequenced was blood. The CDR3 corresponds to CASSSLAGGPDTQYF. Read as DNA, the sequence is TGTGCCAGCAGCTCACTAGCGGGGGGGCCGGATACGCAGTATTTT.